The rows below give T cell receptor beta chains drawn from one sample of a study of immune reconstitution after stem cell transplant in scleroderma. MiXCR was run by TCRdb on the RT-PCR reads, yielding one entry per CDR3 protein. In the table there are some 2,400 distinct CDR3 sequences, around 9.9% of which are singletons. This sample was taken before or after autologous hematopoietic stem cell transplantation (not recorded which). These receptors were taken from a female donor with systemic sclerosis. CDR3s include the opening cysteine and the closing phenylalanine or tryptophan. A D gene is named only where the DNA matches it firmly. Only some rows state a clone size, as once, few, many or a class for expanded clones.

TGCAGTGCAAGGTCTCTAGCGGGGAACAATGAGCAGTTCTTC	CSARSLAGNNEQFF	medium-sized	TRBD2	TRBJ2-1	TRBV20-1
TGTGCCAGCAGTGATCCGTCGGACAGATACAATGAGCAGTTCTTC	CASSDPSDRYNEQFF	large	-	TRBJ2-1	TRBV2
TGTGCCAGCAGCTTACAGGGGACTTCACCCCTCCACTTT	CASSLQGTSPLHF	large	TRBD1	TRBJ1-6	TRBV6-5
TGTGCCAGCAGCTTATCGGGACAGGGGGACAACAATGAGCAGTTCTTC	CASSLSGQGDNNEQFF	few	TRBD1	TRBJ2-1	TRBV7-7
TGCAGCGGAACGGAGAACACTGAAGCTTTCTTT	CSGTENTEAFF	-	-	TRBJ1-1	TRBV29-1
TGTGCCAGCAGTTCACTAGACAGGGGGCAAGAGCAGCCCCAGCATTTT	CASSSLDRGQEQPQHF	medium-sized	TRBD1	TRBJ1-5	TRBV12-3/TRBV12-4
TGTGCCATTTCGAACCCGGCGGGGACAGACTCTGGAAACACCATATATTTT	CAISNPAGTDSGNTIYF	medium-sized	TRBD1	TRBJ1-3	TRBV10-3
TGTGCCAGCAGCCAAGATTTTTCGGACTGGAGCTACAATGAGCAGTTCTTC	CASSQDFSDWSYNEQFF	medium-sized	-	TRBJ2-1	TRBV3-1
TGTGCCAGCAGCCAATACGATGTGGCGGGGGTAACCTACGAGCAGTACTTC	CASSQYDVAGVTYEQYF	many	TRBD2	TRBJ2-7	TRBV4-2
TGTGCCAGCAGTTTAGGGGCACTTGGCTACACCTTC	CASSLGALGYTF	medium-sized	-	TRBJ1-2	TRBV12-3/TRBV12-4
TGTGCCAGCAGATGGGACCACCGCTATGGCTACACCTTC	CASRWDHRYGYTF	large	-	TRBJ1-2	TRBV5-5
TGTGCCAGCTGGGGACAGGGAGATTATGGCTACACCTTC	CASWGQGDYGYTF	medium-sized	TRBD1	TRBJ1-2	TRBV2
TGTGCCAGCAGTCGGGGACGGGGAGAGACCCAGTACTTC	CASSRGRGETQYF	large	-	TRBJ2-5	TRBV2
TGCAGTGCTAGCCGGGGGAACACTGAAGCTTTCTTT	CSASRGNTEAFF	medium-sized	-	TRBJ1-1	TRBV20-1
TGTGCCAGCAGTTTTCGGGTAAATCAGCCCCAGCATTTT	CASSFRVNQPQHF	medium-sized	-	TRBJ1-5	TRBV12-3/TRBV12-4
TGTGCCAGCCAAGGGACAGCACAAGAGACCCAGTACTTC	CASQGTAQETQYF	large	TRBD1	TRBJ2-5	TRBV6-5
TGCAGTGCTAGAGATATTAGCGGAGCCGCGAACACCGGGGAGCTGTTTTTT	CSARDISGAANTGELFF	large	-	TRBJ2-2	TRBV20-1
TGCAGTGCTCCAGGACAGGGGTCCTACAATGAGCAGTTCTTC	CSAPGQGSYNEQFF	medium-sized	TRBD1	TRBJ2-1	TRBV20-1
TGTGCCAGCAGCTCAGAACCGGGATTACGCAACAATGAGCAGTTCTTC	CASSSEPGLRNNEQFF	few	-	TRBJ2-1	TRBV7-8
TGCGCCAGCAGCTTGGACCCCGGACAGGGGTATGGCTACACCTTC	CASSLDPGQGYGYTF	medium-sized	TRBD1	TRBJ1-2	TRBV5-1
TGCGCCAGCAGCCCAGGACTAGCGGGGACCTACGAGCAGTACTTC	CASSPGLAGTYEQYF	medium-sized	TRBD2	TRBJ2-7	TRBV5-1
TGTGCCAGCAGCCAAGGAGTGGTCAGCCCCCAAGAGACCCAGTACTTC	CASSQGVVSPQETQYF	medium-sized	-	TRBJ2-5	TRBV3-1
TGCGCCAGCAGCCTCTGGGGCACAGATACGCAGTATTTT	CASSLWGTDTQYF	-	-	TRBJ2-3	TRBV4-1
TGTGCCAGCAGTCCCACCCTACGGGGGGACAATGAGCAGTTCTTC	CASSPTLRGDNEQFF	few	TRBD2	TRBJ2-1	TRBV6-2/TRBV6-3
TGCGCCAGCAGCGAACCGGGACAGACCTACGAGCAGTACTTC	CASSEPGQTYEQYF	many	TRBD1	TRBJ2-7	TRBV5-1
TGTGCCAGCAGCTTGGGCCGGGAGCCTAGTACGCAGTATTTT	CASSLGREPSTQYF	few	-	TRBJ2-3	TRBV7-8
TGTGCCAGCAGACCCATTCAATTCGGGACGCACGACAATGAGCAGTTCTTC	CASRPIQFGTHDNEQFF	medium-sized	-	TRBJ2-1	TRBV27
TGTGCCAGCAGCTTTCTAGCGGGGGGGTACACAGATACGCAGTATTTT	CASSFLAGGYTDTQYF	medium-sized	TRBD2	TRBJ2-3	TRBV5-6
TGTGCCAGCAGCGGGGGTGGCGGGTCCCAGAACACCGGGGAGCTGTTTTTT	CASSGGGGSQNTGELFF	medium-sized	-	TRBJ2-2	TRBV7-2
TGCAGTGAAAACCGGGACAGGAAAAGATCACGCATTCAGTACTTC	CSENRDRKRSRIQYF	medium-sized	TRBD1	TRBJ2-4	TRBV20-1
TGCAGTGCTCCGGGACAGGCAAAAGAGACCCAGTACTTC	CSAPGQAKETQYF	medium-sized	TRBD1	TRBJ2-5	TRBV20-1
TGCGCCAGCAGCTTGGCGGGGAGTGGGGGCACAGATACGCAGTATTTT	CASSLAGSGGTDTQYF	medium-sized	-	TRBJ2-3	TRBV5-1
TGCGCCAGCAGCTTGTCGGGACTAGCGGGGGGGGACTCCTACAATGAGCAGTTCTTC	CASSLSGLAGGDSYNEQFF	-	TRBD2	TRBJ2-1	TRBV5-1
TGTGCCAGCAGCCCGAGGGAGGGGAACACTGAAGCTTTCTTT	CASSPREGNTEAFF	medium-sized	-	TRBJ1-1	TRBV7-8